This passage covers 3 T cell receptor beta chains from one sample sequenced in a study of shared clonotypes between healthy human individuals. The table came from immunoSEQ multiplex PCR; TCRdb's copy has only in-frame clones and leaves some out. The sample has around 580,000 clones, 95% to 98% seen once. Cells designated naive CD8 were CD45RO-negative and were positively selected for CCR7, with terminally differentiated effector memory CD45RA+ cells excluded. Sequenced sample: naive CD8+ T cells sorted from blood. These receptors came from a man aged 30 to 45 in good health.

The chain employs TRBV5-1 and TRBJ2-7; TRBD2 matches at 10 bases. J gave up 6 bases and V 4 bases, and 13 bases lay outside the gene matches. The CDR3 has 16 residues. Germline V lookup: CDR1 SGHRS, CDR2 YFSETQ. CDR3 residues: CASSPGSSGRLAEQYF. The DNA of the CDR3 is TGCGCCAGCAGCCCCGGAAGTAGCGGGAGGCTGGCCGAGCAGTACTTC.

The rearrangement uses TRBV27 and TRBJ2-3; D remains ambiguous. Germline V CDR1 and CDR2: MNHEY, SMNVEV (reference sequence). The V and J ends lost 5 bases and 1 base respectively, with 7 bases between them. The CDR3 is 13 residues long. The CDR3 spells CASSTSRTDTQYF. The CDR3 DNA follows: TGTGCCAGCAGTACCTCCCGCACAGATACGCAGTATTTT.

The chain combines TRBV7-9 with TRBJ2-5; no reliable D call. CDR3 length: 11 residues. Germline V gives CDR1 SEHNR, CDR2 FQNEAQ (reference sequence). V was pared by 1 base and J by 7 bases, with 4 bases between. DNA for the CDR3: TGTGCCAGCAGCTTAGAGGTGACCCAGTACTTC. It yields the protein CASSLEVTQYF.